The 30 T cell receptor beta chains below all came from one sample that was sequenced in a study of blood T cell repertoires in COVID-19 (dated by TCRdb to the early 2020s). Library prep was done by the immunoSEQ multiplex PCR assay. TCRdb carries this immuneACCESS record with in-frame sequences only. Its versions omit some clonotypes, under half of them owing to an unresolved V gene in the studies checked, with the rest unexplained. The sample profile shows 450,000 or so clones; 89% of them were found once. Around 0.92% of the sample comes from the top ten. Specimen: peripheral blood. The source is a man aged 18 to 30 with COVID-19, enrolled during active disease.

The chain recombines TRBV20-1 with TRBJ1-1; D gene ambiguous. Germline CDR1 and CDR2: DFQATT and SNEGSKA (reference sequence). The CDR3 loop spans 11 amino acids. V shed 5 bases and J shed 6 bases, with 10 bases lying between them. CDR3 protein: CSAVEGAEAFF. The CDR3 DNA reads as TGCAGTGCTGTCGAGGGAGCTGAAGCTTTCTTT.

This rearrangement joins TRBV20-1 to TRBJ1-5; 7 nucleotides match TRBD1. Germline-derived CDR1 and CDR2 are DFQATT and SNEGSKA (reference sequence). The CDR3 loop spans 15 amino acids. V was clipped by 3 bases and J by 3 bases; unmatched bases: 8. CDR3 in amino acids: CSASTLGTANQPQHF. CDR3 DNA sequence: TGCAGTGCTAGTACCCTAGGGACAGCCAATCAGCCCCAGCATTTT.

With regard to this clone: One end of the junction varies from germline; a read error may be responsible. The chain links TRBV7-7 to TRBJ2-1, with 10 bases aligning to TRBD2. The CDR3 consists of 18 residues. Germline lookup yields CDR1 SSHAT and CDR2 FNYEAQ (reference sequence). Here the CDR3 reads CASSLRGPGLAGDNEQFF. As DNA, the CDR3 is TGTGCTAGCAGCTTGCGGGGACCCGGGCTAGCGGGAGACAATGAGCAGTTCTTC.

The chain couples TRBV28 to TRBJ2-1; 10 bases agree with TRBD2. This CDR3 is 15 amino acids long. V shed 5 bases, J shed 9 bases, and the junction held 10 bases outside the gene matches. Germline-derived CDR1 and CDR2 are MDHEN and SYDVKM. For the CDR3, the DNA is TGTGCCAGCAGTCCCTCGACTAGCGGGTGGGCTGAGCAGTTCTTC. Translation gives CASSPSTSGWAEQFF.

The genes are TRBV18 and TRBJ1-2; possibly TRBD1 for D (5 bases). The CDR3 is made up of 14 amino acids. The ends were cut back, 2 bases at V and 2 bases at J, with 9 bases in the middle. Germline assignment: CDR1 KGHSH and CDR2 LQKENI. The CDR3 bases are TGTGCCAGCTCACCAAAGGAGGGGAACTATGGCTACACCTTC. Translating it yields CASSPKEGNYGYTF.

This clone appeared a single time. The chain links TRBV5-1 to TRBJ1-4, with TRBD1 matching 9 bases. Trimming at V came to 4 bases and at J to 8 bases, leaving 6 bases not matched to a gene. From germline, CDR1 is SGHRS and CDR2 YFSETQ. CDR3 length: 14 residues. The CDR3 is CASSGDRVGEKLFF. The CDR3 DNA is TGCGCCAGCAGCGGGGACAGGGTTGGGGAAAAACTGTTTTTT.

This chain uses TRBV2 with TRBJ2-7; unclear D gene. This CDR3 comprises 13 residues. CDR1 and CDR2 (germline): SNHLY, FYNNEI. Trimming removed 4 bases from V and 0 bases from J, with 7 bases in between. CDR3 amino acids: CASSAWSSYEQYF. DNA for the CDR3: TGTGCCAGCAGTGCGTGGAGCTCCTACGAGCAGTACTTC.

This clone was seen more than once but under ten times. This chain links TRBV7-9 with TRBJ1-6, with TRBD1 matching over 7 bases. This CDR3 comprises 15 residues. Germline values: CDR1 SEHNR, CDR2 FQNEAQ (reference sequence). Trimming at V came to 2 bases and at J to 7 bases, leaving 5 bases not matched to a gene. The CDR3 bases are TGTGCCAGCAGCTTAACGGGACAGAGCAATTCACCCCTCCACTTT. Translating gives CASSLTGQSNSPLHF.

The CDR3 sequence: CASSRTVTGSPRPSNTGELFF. The CDR3 DNA reads TGTGCCAGCTCACGAACAGTCACCGGGAGCCCAAGACCTTCGAACACCGGGGAGCTGTTTTTT. The chain recombines TRBV18 with TRBJ2-2, with D maybe TRBD2 (6 bases). The CDR3 consists of 21 residues. Trimming pared 4 bases from V and 0 bases from J, leaving 27 bases between. From germline, CDR1 is KGHSH and CDR2 LQKENI.

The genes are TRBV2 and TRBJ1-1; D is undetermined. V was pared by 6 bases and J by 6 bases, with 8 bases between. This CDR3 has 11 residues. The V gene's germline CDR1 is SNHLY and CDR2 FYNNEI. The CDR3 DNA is TGTGCCAGCAGCCTTGGCCCTGAAGCTTTCTTT. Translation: CASSLGPEAFF. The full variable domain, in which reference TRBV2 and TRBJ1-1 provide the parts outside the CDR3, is EPEVTQTPSHQVTQMGQEVILRCVPISNHLYFYWYRQILGQKVEFLVSFYNNEISEKSEIFDDQFSVERPDGSNFTLKIRSTKLEDSAMYFCASSLGPEAFFGQGTRLTVV.

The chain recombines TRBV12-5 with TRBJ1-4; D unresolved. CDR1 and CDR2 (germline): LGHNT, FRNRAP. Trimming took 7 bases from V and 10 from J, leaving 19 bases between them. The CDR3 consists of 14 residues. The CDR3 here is CASAPDATRGKLFF. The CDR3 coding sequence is TGTGCTAGTGCCCCAGACGCAACTAGAGGAAAACTGTTTTTT.

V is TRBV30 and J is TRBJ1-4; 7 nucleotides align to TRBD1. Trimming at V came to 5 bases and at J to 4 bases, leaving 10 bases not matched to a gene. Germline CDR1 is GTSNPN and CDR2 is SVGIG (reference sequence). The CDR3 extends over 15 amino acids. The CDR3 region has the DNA TGTGCCTGGTTAAATCGGGACAGTCATAATGAAAAACTGTTTTTT. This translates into CAWLNRDSHNEKLFF.

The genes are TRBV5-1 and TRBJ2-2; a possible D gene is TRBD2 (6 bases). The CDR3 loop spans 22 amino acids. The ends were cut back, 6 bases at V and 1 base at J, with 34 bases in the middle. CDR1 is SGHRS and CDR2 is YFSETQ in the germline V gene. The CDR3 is CASNAGLRGYDDGGGNTGELFF. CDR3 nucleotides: TGCGCCAGCAACGCGGGACTCCGAGGCTATGATGATGGCGGAGGGAACACCGGGGAGCTGTTTTTT.

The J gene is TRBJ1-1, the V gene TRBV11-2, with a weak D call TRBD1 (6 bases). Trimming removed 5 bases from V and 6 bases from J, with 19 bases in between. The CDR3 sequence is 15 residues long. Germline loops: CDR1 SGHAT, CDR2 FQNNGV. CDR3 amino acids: CASSPLTGFVAEAFF. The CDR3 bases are TGTGCCAGCAGCCCCCTAACAGGGTTCGTTGCTGAAGCTTTCTTT.

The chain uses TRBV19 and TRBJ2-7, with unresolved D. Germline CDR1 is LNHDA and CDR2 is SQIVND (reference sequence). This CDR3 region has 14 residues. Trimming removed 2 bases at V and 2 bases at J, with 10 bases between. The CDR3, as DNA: TGTGCCAGTAGTATAACACAGAATCCCTACGAGCAGTACTTC. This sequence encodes CASSITQNPYEQYF.

CDR3 loop: CASSREHPGLAGRGVDTQYF. The DNA of the CDR3 is TGCGCCAGCAGTCGCGAACACCCGGGACTAGCGGGCCGGGGGGTAGATACGCAGTATTTT. This chain connects TRBV10-2 to TRBJ2-3, with 12 bases that match TRBD2. The CDR3 sequence is 20 residues long. The V and J ends lost 5 bases and 5 bases, in that order; junction bases with no gene match: 20. The germline CDR1 and CDR2 sequences are WSHSY and SAAADI.

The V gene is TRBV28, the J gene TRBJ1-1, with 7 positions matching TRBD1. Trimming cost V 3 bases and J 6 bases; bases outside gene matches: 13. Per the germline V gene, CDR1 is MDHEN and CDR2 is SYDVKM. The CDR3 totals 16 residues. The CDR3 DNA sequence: TGTGCCAGCAGTTTCTTCACCGGGGGTCAGGGGGCTGAAGCTTTCTTT. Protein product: CASSFFTGGQGAEAFF.

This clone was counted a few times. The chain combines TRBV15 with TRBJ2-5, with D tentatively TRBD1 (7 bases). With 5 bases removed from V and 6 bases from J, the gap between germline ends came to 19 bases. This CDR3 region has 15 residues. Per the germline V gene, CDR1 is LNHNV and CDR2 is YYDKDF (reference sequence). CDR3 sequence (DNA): TGTGCCACCAGCCAACTCAACAGGGGAGGAAAGACCCAGTACTTC. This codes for CATSQLNRGGKTQYF.

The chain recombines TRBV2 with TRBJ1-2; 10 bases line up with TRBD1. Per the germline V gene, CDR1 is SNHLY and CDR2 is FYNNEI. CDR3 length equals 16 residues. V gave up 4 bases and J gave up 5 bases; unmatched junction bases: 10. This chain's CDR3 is CASSGERQGAGYGYTF. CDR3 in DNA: TGTGCCAGCAGTGGTGAGAGACAGGGGGCTGGGTATGGCTACACCTTC. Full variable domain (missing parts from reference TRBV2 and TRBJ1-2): EPEVTQTPSHQVTQMGQEVILRCVPISNHLYFYWYRQILGQKVEFLVSFYNNEISEKSEIFDDQFSVERPDGSNFTLKIRSTKLEDSAMYFCASSGERQGAGYGYTFGSGTRLTVV.

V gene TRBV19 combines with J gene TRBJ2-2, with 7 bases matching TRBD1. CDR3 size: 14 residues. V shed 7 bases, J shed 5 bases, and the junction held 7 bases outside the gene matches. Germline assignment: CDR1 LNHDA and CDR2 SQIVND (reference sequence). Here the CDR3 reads CASKDRRPTGELFF. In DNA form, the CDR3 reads TGTGCCAGTAAGGACAGGCGCCCGACCGGGGAGCTGTTTTTT.

DNA for the CDR3: TGTGCCAGCAGCTCCCCTAGCGGGGGGGTAGGCACAGATACGCAGTATTTT. It codes for CASSSPSGGVGTDTQYF. The rearrangement links TRBV5-4 to TRBJ2-3; 12 bases are a match to TRBD2. Unmatched junction bases numbered 6, after V lost 3 bases and J lost 1 base. The CDR3 has 17 residues. Germline assignment: CDR1 SGHNT and CDR2 YYREEE (reference sequence).

CDR3 coding DNA: TGTGCCAGCAGCCCCCGGGACAGGGATACGATGAACACTGAAGCTTTCTTT. As protein: CASSPRDRDTMNTEAFF. V gene TRBV7-9 combines with J gene TRBJ1-1, with TRBD1 identical over 9 bases. The CDR3 covers 17 residues. J was trimmed by 0 bases and V by 5 bases; bases with no gene match: 10. Per germline, CDR1 SEHNR and CDR2 FQNEAQ (reference sequence).

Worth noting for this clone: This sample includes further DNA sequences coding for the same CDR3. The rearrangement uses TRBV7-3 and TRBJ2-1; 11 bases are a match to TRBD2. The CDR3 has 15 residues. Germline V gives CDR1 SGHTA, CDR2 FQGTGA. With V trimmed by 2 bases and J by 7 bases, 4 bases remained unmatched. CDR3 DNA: TGTGCCAGCAGCTTACTAGCGGGGGGCACTAATGAGCAGTTCTTC. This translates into CASSLLAGGTNEQFF.

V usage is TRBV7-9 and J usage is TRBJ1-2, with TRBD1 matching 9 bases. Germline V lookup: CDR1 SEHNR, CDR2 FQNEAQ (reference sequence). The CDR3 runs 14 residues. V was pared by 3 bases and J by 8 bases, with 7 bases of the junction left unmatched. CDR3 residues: CASSLGTGSRGYTF. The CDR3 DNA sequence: TGTGCCAGCAGCTTGGGGACAGGGTCTAGAGGCTACACCTTC. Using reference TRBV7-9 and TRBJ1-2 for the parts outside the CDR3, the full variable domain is DTGVSQNPRHKITKRGQNVTFRCDPISEHNRLYWYRQTLGQGPEFLTYFQNEAQLEKSRLLSDRFSAERPKGSFSTLEIQRTEQGDSAMYLCASSLGTGSRGYTFGSGTRLTVV.

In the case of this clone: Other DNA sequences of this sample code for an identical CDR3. The DNA of the CDR3 is TGCGCCAGCAGCCCGGGACTAGCGAGTTACAATGAGCAGTTCTTC. Its translation is CASSPGLASYNEQFF. The chain couples TRBV5-1 to TRBJ2-1; 10 bases map to TRBD2. Trimming at V came to 4 bases and at J to 4 bases, leaving 5 bases not matched to a gene. Per the germline V gene, CDR1 is SGHRS and CDR2 is YFSETQ. The CDR3 sequence is 15 residues long.

This CDR3 reads CASSGYSVYF. The CDR3 region has the DNA TGTGCCAGCAGCGGATACAGTGTATATTTT. This rearrangement joins TRBV12-3 or TRBV12-4 to TRBJ1-3, with D hard to call. The V end lost 6 bases, the J end lost 14 bases, and 11 bases lay between the germline ends. The CDR3 runs to 10 residues.

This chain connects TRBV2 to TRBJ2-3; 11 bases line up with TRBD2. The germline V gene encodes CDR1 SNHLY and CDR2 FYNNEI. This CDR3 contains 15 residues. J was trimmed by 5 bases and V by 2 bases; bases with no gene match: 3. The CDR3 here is CASSELAGGRDTQYF. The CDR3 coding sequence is TGTGCCAGCAGTGAACTAGCGGGAGGAAGAGATACGCAGTATTTT.

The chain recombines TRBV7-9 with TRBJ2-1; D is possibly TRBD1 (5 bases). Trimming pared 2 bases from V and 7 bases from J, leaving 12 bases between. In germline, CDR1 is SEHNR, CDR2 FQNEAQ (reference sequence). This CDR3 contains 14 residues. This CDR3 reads CASSLWGKSNEQFF. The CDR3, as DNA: TGTGCCAGCAGCTTATGGGGCAAGAGTAATGAGCAGTTCTTC. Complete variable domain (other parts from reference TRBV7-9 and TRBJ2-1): DTGVSQNPRHKITKRGQNVTFRCDPISEHNRLYWYRQTLGQGPEFLTYFQNEAQLEKSRLLSDRFSAERPKGSFSTLEIQRTEQGDSAMYLCASSLWGKSNEQFFGPGTRLTVL.

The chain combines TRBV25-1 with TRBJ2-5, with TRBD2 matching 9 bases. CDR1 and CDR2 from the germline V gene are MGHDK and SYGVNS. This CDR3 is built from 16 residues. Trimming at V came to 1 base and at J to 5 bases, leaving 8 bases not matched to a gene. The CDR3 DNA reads TGTGCCAGCAGTGAATGGGGACTAGCCGGGCGGGAGACCCAGTACTTC. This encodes CASSEWGLAGRETQYF.

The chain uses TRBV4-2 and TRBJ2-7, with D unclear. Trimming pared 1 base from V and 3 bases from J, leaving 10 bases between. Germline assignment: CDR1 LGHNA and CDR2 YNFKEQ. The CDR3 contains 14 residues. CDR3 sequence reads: CASSQVAADYEQYF. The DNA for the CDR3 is TGTGCCAGCAGCCAAGTGGCGGCCGACTACGAGCAGTACTTC.